This TCR beta chain comes out of a study of shared clonotypes between healthy human individuals. Study results and caveats: With few donors, the genetic and exposure-history diversity represented was limited.

V lost 0 bases to trimming and J lost 7 bases, with 16 bases between them. Germline CDR1 reads SGDLS; CDR2 reads YYNGEE. The CDR3 sequence is 16 residues long. Comments on this clone: Its antigen is not known.

The table came from immunoSEQ multiplex PCR; TCRdb's copy has only in-frame clones and leaves some out. The sample lists roughly 410,000 clones; approximately 97% were seen once. The sequencing input was memory CD8+ T cells sorted from blood. The subset here: CD45RO+ cells pooled with CCR7-negative TemRA cells. The chain couples TRBV9 to TRBJ2-2; the D call may be TRBD1 or TRBD2 (7 bases each). The clonotype comes from a man aged 25 to 40 in good health. The CDR3 DNA reads TGTGCCAGCAGCGTAGATCCAGGGGGGGCTCGCGGGGAGCTGTTTTTT. Translation gives CASSVDPGGARGELFF. The full variable domain, rest sourced from reference TRBV9 and TRBJ2-2, is DSGVTQTPKHLITATGQRVTLRCSPRSGDLSVYWYQQSLDQGLQFLIQYYNGEERAKGNILERFSAQQFPDLHSELNLSSLELGDSALYFCASSVDPGGARGELFFGEGSRLTVL.